A single TCR beta chain is shown here with its context. Its target is unknown. These data are taken from a study of T cell responses to AZD1222 COVID-19 vaccine. Broader study findings: An increase in Spike-specific TCR breadth and depth was observed after two AZD1222 doses. Most donors were white British and more were female, and clonal diversity was possibly underestimated. It was only a handful of AZD1222 recipients who were seropositive at baseline.

TCRdb keeps only in-frame clones here, not all; method: immunoSEQ multiplex PCR. The table includes over 85,000 clones, roughly 90% detected once. Combined were second doses at about 4 or about 12 weeks. The clonotype originates from an adult who received the AZD1222 COVID-19 vaccine. Material: peripheral blood, obtained 28 days after the second AZD1222 dose.

CDR3 residues: CASSSRTANTEAFF. DNA for the CDR3: TGTGCCAGCAGTTCCCGGACAGCGAACACTGAAGCTTTCTTT. The chain is built from TRBV27 and TRBJ1-1, with a tentative D call TRBD1 (6 bases). V lost 4 bases and J 1 base, leaving 10 bases between the germline ends. Germline V gene data show CDR1 as MNHEY and CDR2 as SMNVEV (reference sequence). This CDR3 is 14 amino acids long.